Listed below are T cell receptor beta chains from one sample, sequenced in a study of T cells expressing NK-cell markers. TCRdb processed the 5' RACE reads again and assigns one entry to each CDR3 protein, with no DNA. The table gives around 470,000 distinct CDR3 sequences; the top ten clones make up more than 1.4% of it. The specimen was blood T cells: a sorted CD56 or NKG2C T cell subset, CD4+ or CD8+ T cells, or bulk PBMC T cells (not recorded which). Source of these receptors: a woman aged 45-65 years in good health. Both conserved end residues are part of each CDR3.

TRBV24-1	TRBJ2-1	CATRDRFPYNEQFF
TRBV19	TRBJ1-5	CASSNNRRDQPQHF
TRBV7-9	TRBJ1-1	CASSSQPRGGMNTEAFF
TRBV25-1	TRBJ2-7	CASSETGSGSSYEQYF
TRBV4-2	TRBJ2-6	CASSLLPPRTSGSSGANVLTF
TRBV20-1	TRBJ2-4	CSASLQGFGAKNIQYF
TRBV5-4	TRBJ2-2	CASSLGSWGEASGELFF
TRBV5-1	TRBJ2-1	CASSLAGTSKNEQFF
TRBV12-3/TRBV12-4	TRBJ2-5	CASRIRGTQYF
TRBV5-1	TRBJ2-5	CASSLGTKQETQYF
TRBV2	TRBJ2-3	CASSGLSARRGDTQYF
TRBV10-3	TRBJ2-7	CAISPGELYEQYF
TRBV15	TRBJ2-1	CATSLGREWEQFF
TRBV9	TRBJ2-5	CASSVDGLAETQYF
TRBV5-1	TRBJ1-1	CASSPAAGMNTEAFF
TRBV7-8	TRBJ1-4	CASSLGVIPTNEKLFF
TRBV25-1	TRBJ2-2	CASRREAAGELFF
TRBV20-1	TRBJ2-3	CSARGNRVAPQYF
TRBV4-1	TRBJ2-5	CASSPGGHNLQETQYF
TRBV6-1	TRBJ2-5	CASSEDLAGVKETQYF
TRBV5-1	TRBJ2-2	CASSEGTGTTGELFF
TRBV27	TRBJ1-1	CASSTIIWTGDRMNSEAFF
TRBV2	TRBJ2-1	CASAGLAGDNEQFF
TRBV9	TRBJ2-1	CASSVGGQPGNEQFF
TRBV20-1	TRBJ2-6	CSARGIGQYSGANVLTF
TRBV12-3/TRBV12-4	TRBJ2-3	CATQDRGTPTDTQYF
TRBV12-3/TRBV12-4	TRBJ2-1	CASSLAGRAWGEQFF
TRBV7-9	TRBJ2-1	CASSLFSWDRVYNEQFF
TRBV5-1	TRBJ1-1	CASKVGPLGSTEAFF
TRBV5-1	TRBJ2-3	CASSSDRLTDTQYF
TRBV6-5	TRBJ1-1	CASKRQATMDTEAFF
TRBV28	TRBJ1-1	CASSLLQGRAFF
TRBV12-3/TRBV12-4	TRBJ2-3	CASSYPGTGNTDTQYF
TRBV12-3/TRBV12-4	TRBJ1-1	CASRSTVEAFF
TRBV4-1	TRBJ1-2	CASSQARGSSYGYTF
TRBV20-1	TRBJ2-1	CSAIGLAGGPVGWDNEQFF
TRBV4-1	TRBJ1-2	CASSQRPGTGLIKDGYTF
TRBV15	TRBJ2-1	CATSRIPSVLANEQFF
TRBV29-1	TRBJ2-1	CSVDSAVYNEQFF
TRBV20-1	TRBJ2-5	CSARDDRETQYF
TRBV30	TRBJ2-7	CAWGYKGPYEQYF
TRBV4-2	TRBJ2-3	CASSQDRRTDTQYF
TRBV4-1	TRBJ2-7	CASSHLGQGAGISYEQYF
TRBV5-1	TRBJ2-3	CASGPGLAGGPSYTDTQYF
TRBV7-3	TRBJ2-1	CASSLTGTGGESGYNEQFF
TRBV3-1	TRBJ2-2	CASSQEDVPGELFF